One sample yielded the 12 T cell receptor beta chains listed below, sequenced in a study of metastatic and nonmetastatic thyroid tumors. TCRdb re-processed the PCR reads through MiXCR. The data contain 5,000 to 5,500 clones, more than 25% of them singletons. None of the patients had undergone any treatment ahead of thyroid surgery. The sample was adjacent normal tissue. Every receptor here comes from a female donor with papillary thyroid cancer or a benign thyroid nodule (not recorded which). Some clones in this sample may be carry-over from other donors' samples.

This clone has more than one count but fewer than ten. This chain connects TRBV7-9 to TRBJ2-7; D is uncertain. V lost 5 bases, J lost 3 bases, and 8 bases lay in between. The CDR3 spans 12 residues. CDR1 is SEHNR, CDR2 FQNEAQ, per germline (reference sequence). The chain's CDR3 is CASSPQNYEQYF. As DNA, the CDR3 is TGTGCCAGCAGCCCACAGAACTACGAGCAGTACTTC.

This chain's CDR3 is CASSPNRGQNNEKLFF. In DNA, the CDR3 is TGTGCCAGCAGTCCGAATCGGGGACAGAATAATGAAAAACTGTTTTTT. This chain uses TRBV2 with TRBJ1-4; TRBD1 aligns across 7 bases. V gave up 5 bases and J gave up 4 bases; unmatched junction bases: 10. Germline values: CDR1 SNHLY, CDR2 FYNNEI. The CDR3 loop spans 16 amino acids.

The genes are TRBV20-1 and TRBJ2-3; 8 bases line up with TRBD2. V shed 4 bases, J shed 7 bases, and the junction held 7 bases outside the gene matches. Germline V CDR1 and CDR2: DFQATT, SNEGSKA (reference sequence). The CDR3 is made up of 13 amino acids. The CDR3, as DNA: TGCAGTGCTATAGGCGGGGGGTCGAATACGCAGTATTTT. This codes for CSAIGGGSNTQYF.

The J gene is TRBJ2-7, the V gene TRBV20-1; TRBD2 might be the D (6 bases). From germline, CDR1 is DFQATT and CDR2 SNEGSKA (reference sequence). Trimming cost V 2 bases and J 2 bases, with 16 bases left between them. The CDR3 sequence is 15 residues long. CDR3 sequence: CSARPPNGRTYEQYF. Written as DNA, the CDR3 is TGCAGTGCTAGACCCCCTAATGGGAGGACCTACGAGCAGTACTTC.

This chain joins TRBV6-1 and TRBJ1-2; D is undetermined. Germline CDR1 reads MNHNS; CDR2 reads SASEGT. V was cut by 5 bases and J by 0 bases, with 16 bases left in between. The CDR3 covers 16 residues. CDR3 residues: CASSQDSGKANYGYTF. The CDR3 DNA reads as TGTGCCAGCAGTCAAGATTCGGGGAAAGCTAACTATGGCTACACCTTC.

V is TRBV11-1 and J is TRBJ2-7; 9 positions match TRBD1. Looked up from germline, CDR1 is SGHAT and CDR2 is FQDESV (reference sequence). The CDR3 extends over 16 amino acids. Unmatched junction bases numbered 8, after V lost 5 bases and J lost 0 bases. The CDR3 DNA follows: TGTGCCAGCAGCGGACAGGGGTCCTCTTTCTCCTACGAGCAGTACTTC. Translating it yields CASSGQGSSFSYEQYF.

Judged by abundance, this clone is medium-sized (0.01 to 0.1%). The genes are TRBV29-1 and TRBJ2-1; TRBD2 might be the D (5 bases). CDR1 and CDR2 from the germline V gene are SQVTM and ANQGSEA. V was trimmed by 7 bases and J by 3 bases, leaving 7 bases between them. The CDR3 consists of 11 residues. CDR3 amino acids: CSGESYNEQFF. CDR3 DNA: TGCAGCGGGGAGAGCTACAATGAGCAGTTCTTC.

This clone has a single count. The chain uses TRBV20-1 and TRBJ2-5; 12 bases are a match to TRBD2. Gene TRBJ2-1 matches the end of the DNA better, so the J call may be wrong. The CDR3 runs 15 residues. Germline assignment: CDR1 DFQATT and CDR2 SNEGSKA (reference sequence). CDR3 DNA: TGCAGTGCTACCTCTCAGACTAGCGGGAGTGGTGAGCAGTTCTTC. As protein: CSATSQTSGSGEQFF.

The gene calls are TRBV28 and TRBJ2-3; D not resolved. V shed 6 bases and J shed 5 bases, with 12 bases lying between them. Germline values: CDR1 MDHEN, CDR2 SYDVKM. The CDR3 is 13 amino acids. CDR3 nucleotides: TGTGCCAGCAGCCGCCTCCAGCAAGATACGCAGTATTTT. Translated: CASSRLQQDTQYF.

In this sample, this clone is medium-sized. Sequence at one end of the junction differs from germline and may be a read error. Here the CDR3 DNA reads TGTGCCAGCAGCTTACTCCATTTT. Encoded protein: CASSLLHF. The J gene is TRBJ2-3, the V gene TRBV7-9; D remains ambiguous. CDR1 and CDR2 from the germline V gene are SEHNR and FQNEAQ (reference sequence). The CDR3 has 8 residues.

The V call is TRBV6-1, the J call TRBJ2-3; the D is unclear. With 7 bases removed from V and 13 bases from J, the gap between germline ends came to 21 bases. CDR1 and CDR2 from the germline V gene are MNHNS and SASEGT. The CDR3 is 13 amino acids. CDR3: CASTPGETRPEYF. The CDR3 bases are TGTGCCAGCACCCCTGGAGAGACGCGGCCTGAGTATTTT.

Comment on this clone: A read error may produce the germline difference seen at one junction end. The rearrangement joins TRBV7-3 to TRBJ2-2, with D maybe TRBD2 (5 bases). CDR1 and CDR2 from the germline V gene are SGHTA and FQGTGA. This CDR3 is 15 amino acids long. The CDR3 DNA follows: TGTGCCAGCAGCTTAACAGGGAGCTTCACCGGGGAGCTGTTTTTC. This codes for CASSLTGSFTGELFF. Full variable domain (outside the CDR3, taken from reference TRBV7-3 and TRBJ2-2): GAGVSQTPSNKVTEKGKYVELRCDPISGHTALYWYRQSLGQGPEFLIYFQGTGAADDSGLPNDRFFAVRPEGSVSTLKIQRTERGDSAVYLCASSLTGSFTGELFFGEGSRLTVL.